Described below is a single T cell receptor (beta chain) sequence and its context. These data come from a study of T cells in tumors after PD-1 blockade. Study-level background: Some patients also took daily vismodegib 150 mg during anti-PD-1 treatment. Peripheral blood samples averaged 36,536 unique clonotypes and roughly 110,000 templates.

The CDR3 runs to 16 residues. The J segment lost 7 bases and the V segment lost 4 bases, leaving 10 bases of the junction unmatched. Germline V gene sequence: CDR1 SGHRS, CDR2 YFSETQ. Profiling relied on immunoSEQ multiplex PCR, and the TCRdb table lists in-frame clones only, not all of them. The sample contains tens of thousands of clones, 73% of which appear only once. Genomic DNA template from tumor biopsies or peripheral blood, 616 ng to 6,004 ng input. This sequence originates from a human donor with basal cell carcinoma. The sequencing here drew on PBMCs, taken after anti-PD-1 treatment. The chain has TRBV5-1 and TRBJ1-5; 11 bases agree with TRBD1. CDR3 coding DNA: TGCGCCAGCAGCCCAAACGGACAGGGGGCGGGACAGCCCCAGCATTTT. This translates into CASSPNGQGAGQPQHF. Variable domain in full (rest from reference TRBV5-1 and TRBJ1-5): KAGVTQTPRYLIKTRGQQVTLSCSPISGHRSVSWYQQTPGQGLQFLFEYFSETQRNKGNFPGRFSGRQFSNSRSEMNVSTLELGDSALYLCASSPNGQGAGQPQHFGDGTRLSIL.